This is a list of T cell receptor beta chains from one sample in a study of T cell responses to AZD1222 COVID-19 vaccine. The method was immunoSEQ multiplex PCR; TCRdb's version includes in-frame clones alone and lacks a portion of them. Of roughly 100,000 clones listed, roughly 90% are singletons. The specimen was peripheral blood, collected on day 0 of AZD1222 vaccination. The receptors were gathered from an adult in good health. Both conserved end residues are part of each CDR3. The D gene is left open where the match is weak.

D: .; J: TRBJ2-5; V: TRBV29-1; CDR3: CSVVTGTQYF; DNA: TGCAGCGTGGTAACAGGGACCCAGTACTTC
D: .; J: TRBJ2-3; V: TRBV7-3; CDR3: CASSGTGTDTQYF; DNA: TGTGCCAGCTCTGGGACCGGCACGGATACGCAGTATTTT
D: TRBD1; J: TRBJ1-1; V: TRBV5-1; CDR3: CASSYGTGNTEAFF; DNA: TGCGCCAGCAGCTACGGGACAGGGAACACTGAAGCTTTCTTT
D: TRBD2; J: TRBJ2-1; V: TRBV5-6; CDR3: CASSFEGEGLAEQFF; DNA: TGTGCCAGCAGCTTTGAAGGGGAGGGCCTCGCCGAGCAGTTCTTC
D: .; J: TRBJ1-2; V: TRBV7-8; CDR3: CASSSRTAYGYTF; DNA: TGTGCCAGCAGCTCAAGGACCGCCTATGGCTACACCTTC
D: TRBD1; J: TRBJ1-2; V: TRBV19; CDR3: CASGTGEYGYTF; DNA: TGTGCCAGCGGGACAGGAGAATATGGCTACACCTTC
D: TRBD1; J: TRBJ2-7; V: TRBV28; CDR3: CASTLGQAYEQYF; DNA: TGTGCCAGCACCCTGGGACAGGCCTACGAGCAGTACTTC
D: .; J: TRBJ1-2; V: TRBV30; CDR3: CAWRPPLGYTF; DNA: TGTGCCTGGAGGCCTCCCCTAGGCTACACCTTC
D: .; J: TRBJ2-7; V: TRBV7-2; CDR3: CASSPAGRPEQYF; DNA: TGTGCCAGCAGTCCTGCCGGGAGACCCGAGCAGTACTTC
D: .; J: TRBJ2-7; V: TRBV27; CDR3: CASRTLGAYEQYF; DNA: TGTGCCAGCAGAACCCTCGGAGCCTACGAGCAGTACTTC
D: .; J: TRBJ1-5; V: TRBV6-5; CDR3: CASSSGLLSNQPQHF; DNA: TGTGCCAGCAGTTCGGGGCTCCTTAGCAATCAGCCCCAGCATTTT